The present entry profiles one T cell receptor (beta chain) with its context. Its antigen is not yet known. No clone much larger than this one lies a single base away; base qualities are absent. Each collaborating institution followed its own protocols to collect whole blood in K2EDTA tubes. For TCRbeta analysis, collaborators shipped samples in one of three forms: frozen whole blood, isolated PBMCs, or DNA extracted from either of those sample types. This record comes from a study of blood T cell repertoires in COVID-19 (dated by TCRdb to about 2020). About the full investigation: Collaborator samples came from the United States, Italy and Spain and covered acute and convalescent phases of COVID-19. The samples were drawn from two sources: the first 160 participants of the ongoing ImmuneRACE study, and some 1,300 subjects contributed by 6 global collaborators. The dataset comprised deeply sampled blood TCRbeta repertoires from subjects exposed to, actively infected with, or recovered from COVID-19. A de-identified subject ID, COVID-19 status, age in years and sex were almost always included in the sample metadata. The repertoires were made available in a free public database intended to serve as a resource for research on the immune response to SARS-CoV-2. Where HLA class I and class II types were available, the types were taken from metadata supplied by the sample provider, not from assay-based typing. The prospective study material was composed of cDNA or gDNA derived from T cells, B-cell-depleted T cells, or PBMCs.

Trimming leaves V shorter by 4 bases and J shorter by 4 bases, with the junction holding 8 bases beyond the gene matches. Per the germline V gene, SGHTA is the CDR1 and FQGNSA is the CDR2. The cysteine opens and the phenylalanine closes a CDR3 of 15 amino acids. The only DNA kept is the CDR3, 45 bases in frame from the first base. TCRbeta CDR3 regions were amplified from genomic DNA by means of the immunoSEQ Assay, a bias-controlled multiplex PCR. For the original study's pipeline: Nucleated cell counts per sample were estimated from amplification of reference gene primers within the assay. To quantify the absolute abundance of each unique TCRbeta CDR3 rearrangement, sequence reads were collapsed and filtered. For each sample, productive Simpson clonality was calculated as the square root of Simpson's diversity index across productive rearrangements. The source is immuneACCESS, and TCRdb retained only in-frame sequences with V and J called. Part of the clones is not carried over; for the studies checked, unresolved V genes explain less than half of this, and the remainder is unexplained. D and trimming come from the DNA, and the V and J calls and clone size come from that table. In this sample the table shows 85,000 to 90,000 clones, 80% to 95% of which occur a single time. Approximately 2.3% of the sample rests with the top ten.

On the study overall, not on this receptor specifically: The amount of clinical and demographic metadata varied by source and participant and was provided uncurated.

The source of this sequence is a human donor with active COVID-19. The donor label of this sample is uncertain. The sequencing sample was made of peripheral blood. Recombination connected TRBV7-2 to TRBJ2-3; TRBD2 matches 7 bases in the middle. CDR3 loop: CASSWSGVGADTQYF. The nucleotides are TGTGCCAGCAGCTGGAGCGGGGTCGGGGCAGATACGCAGTATTTT.